This T cell receptor (beta chain) was observed in a study of identifying expanded T cells in peripheral blood. A remark on this clone: Its specificity is not known.

Assay used: immunoSEQ multiplex PCR; TCRdb lists only in-frame clones, some missing. In the table there are about 78,000 clones, 84% of which are singletons. Between the trimmed V and J ends, which lost 6 bases and 0 bases, there was a span of 21 bases. Germline V gene data show CDR1 as SNHLY and CDR2 as FYNNEI. This CDR3 contains 18 residues. General observations from the study: Roughly 1.2 clones differed between technical replicates, versus approximately 17 and 20 over time.

What was sequenced was blood. The clonotype was recovered from a person between 18 and 75 years old in good health. This chain uses TRBV2 with TRBJ1-5; D ambiguous. Written as DNA, the CDR3 is TGTGCCAGCAGACCCTGGGTCACTACAACTTATAGCAATCAGCCCCAGCATTTT. Its translation is CASRPWVTTTYSNQPQHF.